This T cell receptor (beta chain) was retrieved from a study of T cell repertoires in cytomegalovirus infection. Study-wide context: Based on public TCR beta signatures, there were indications of CMV infection and of a matching HLA type.

Study conclusions and caveats: Cumulative public TCR beta family frequency identified carriers of CMV plus the relevant HLA. HLA-C-restricted CMV clonotypes gave the most frequent clonotype in two of eight donors.

CDR1 and CDR2 (germline): SGHAT, FQNNGV. The CDR3 totals 16 residues. The ends were cut back, 0 bases at V and 2 bases at J, with 11 bases in the middle. Turning to this clonotype: Its specificity is unknown.

TCRdb itself ran the reads through MiXCR, one entry per CDR3 protein. The sample has roughly 69,000 distinct CDR3 sequences, around 27% seen once. This TCR came from a human donor in good health (CMV status not recorded). Some clones in this sample may be carry-over from other donors' samples. This rearrangement joins TRBV11-2 to TRBJ1-5, with D perhaps matching TRBD1 (6 bases). Sequencing was performed on CD8+ T cells from cultured PBMCs, taken from culture after CMV antigen stimulation. CDR3 coding DNA: TGTGCCAGCAGCTTAGATCATGGGGGCGGCAATCAGCCCCAGCATTTT. This translates into CASSLDHGGGNQPQHF.